Given below is one T cell receptor beta chain in context. This clonotype was detected only a few times. The specificity of this receptor is unknown. Within one base of it there is no much larger clone, and no base qualities were kept. The run used an Illumina HiSeq 1500. The public reads were reanalyzed by TCRdb: fastp trimming at Q25, MiXCR alignment, in-frame beta chains only. Here each entry gathers all rows of one CDR3 protein and keeps the most common genes and DNA. The sample table shows around 450,000 distinct CDR3 sequences, and approximately 31% are seen once. Approximately 15% of the sample lies in the top ten. The sample belongs to a study of T cell repertoires in cytomegalovirus infection (dated by TCRdb to the late 2010s). Regarding the study in general: Because public TCR beta signatures pointed to carriage of CMV infection together with the matching HLA type, the HLA type of each donor mattered for the analysis. Overall results and qualifications from the work: In both this cohort and an independent cohort of approximately 350 donors, the cumulative frequency of public TCR beta family members distinguished carriers of CMV infection plus the relevant HLA type. The ex vivo response was dominated by HLA-C-restricted CMV-specific TCR beta clonotypes, which also provided the single most frequent clonotype in two of eight donors.

There are 13 amino acids in the CDR3, from cysteine to phenylalanine inclusive. Only the CDR3 portion is preserved as DNA: 39 bases, with reading frame beginning at the first base. The V and J ends are trimmed by 6 bases and 12 bases, leaving 15 bases between them. CDR1 and CDR2, per the germline V gene, are SNHLY and FYNNEI. The TCR comes from a human donor in good health (CMV status not recorded). Some clones in this sample may be carry-over from other donors' samples. Specimen: PBMCs. The chain is made from TRBV2 and TRBJ1-6; TRBD1 is a possible D gene, resting on 6 matching bases. The CDR3 region reads CASSGDNRVPLHF. The nucleotides read TGTGCCAGCAGCGGGGACAACCGTGTACCCCTCCACTTT.